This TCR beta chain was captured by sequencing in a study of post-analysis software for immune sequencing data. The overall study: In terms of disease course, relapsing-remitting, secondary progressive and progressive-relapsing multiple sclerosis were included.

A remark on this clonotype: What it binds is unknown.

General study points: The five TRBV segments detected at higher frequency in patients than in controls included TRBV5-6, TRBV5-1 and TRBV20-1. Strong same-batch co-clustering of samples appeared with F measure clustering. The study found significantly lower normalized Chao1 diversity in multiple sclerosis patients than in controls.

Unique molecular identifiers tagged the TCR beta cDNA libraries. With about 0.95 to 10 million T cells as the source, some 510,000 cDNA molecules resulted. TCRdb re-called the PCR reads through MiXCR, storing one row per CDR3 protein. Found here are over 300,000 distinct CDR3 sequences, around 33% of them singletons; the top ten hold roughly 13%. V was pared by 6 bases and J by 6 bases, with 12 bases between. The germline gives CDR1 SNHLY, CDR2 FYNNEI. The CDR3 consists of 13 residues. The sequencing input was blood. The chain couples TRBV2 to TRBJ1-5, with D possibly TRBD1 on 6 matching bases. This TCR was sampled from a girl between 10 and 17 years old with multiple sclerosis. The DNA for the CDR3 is TGTGCCAGCAGGCCTCGGACAGCTCAGCCCCAGCATTTT. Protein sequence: CASRPRTAQPQHF.